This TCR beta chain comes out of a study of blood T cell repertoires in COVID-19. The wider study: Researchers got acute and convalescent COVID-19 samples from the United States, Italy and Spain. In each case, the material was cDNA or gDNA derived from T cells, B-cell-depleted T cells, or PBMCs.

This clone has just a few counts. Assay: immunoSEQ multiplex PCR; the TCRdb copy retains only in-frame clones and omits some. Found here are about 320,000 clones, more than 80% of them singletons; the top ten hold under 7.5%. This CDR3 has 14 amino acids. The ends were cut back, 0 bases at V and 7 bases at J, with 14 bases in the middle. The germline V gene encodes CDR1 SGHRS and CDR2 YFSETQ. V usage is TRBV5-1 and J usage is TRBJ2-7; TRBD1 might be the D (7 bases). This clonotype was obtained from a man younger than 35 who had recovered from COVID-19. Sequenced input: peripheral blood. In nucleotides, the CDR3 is TGCGCCAGCAGCTTGGAAAGCAGGGGGAGGGAGCAGTACTTC. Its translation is CASSLESRGREQYF.